The 19 T cell receptor beta chains given below trace back to one sample, sequenced in a study of tumor-infiltrating lymphocytes in localized non-small cell lung cancer. Assay: immunoSEQ multiplex PCR; the TCRdb copy retains only in-frame clones and omits some. Of about 16,000 clones in the sample, about 65% were seen once. The specimen sequenced was lung tumor tissue. These receptors were obtained from a human donor with non-small cell lung cancer.

The chain joins TRBV29-1 to TRBJ2-1; 8 bases are a match to TRBD1. This CDR3 has 14 amino acids. From germline, CDR1 is SQVTM and CDR2 ANQGSEA. Germline trimming cut 3 bases from V and 8 bases from J; bases unmatched to any gene: 9. DNA of the CDR3: TGCAGCGTTGAGGGCAGGGGGCGATTGTATGAGCAGTTCTTC. Translated: CSVEGRGRLYEQFF.

This chain connects TRBV11-3 to TRBJ2-7; perhaps TRBD1 as D (6 bases). The ends were cut back, 3 bases at V and 0 bases at J, with 6 bases in the middle. Germline loops: CDR1 SGHNT, CDR2 YENEEA. The CDR3 consists of 13 residues. CDR3 DNA: TGTGCCAGCAGCTTGGACAGCTCCTACGAGCAGTACTTC. It specifies CASSLDSSYEQYF.

The chain recombines TRBV5-1 with TRBJ2-1, with D perhaps TRBD2 (5 bases). The germline CDR1 and CDR2 sequences are SGHRS and YFSETQ. The CDR3 sequence is 15 residues long. Trimming took 0 bases from V and 6 from J, leaving 13 bases between them. CDR3 sequence (DNA): TGCGCCAGCAGCTTGGTTCTAGGAGGTTCCAATGAGCAGTTCTTC. Its protein is CASSLVLGGSNEQFF.

The V and J genes are TRBV5-1 and TRBJ2-1, with TRBD1 identical over 8 bases. With V trimmed by 5 bases and J by 7 bases, 11 bases remained unmatched. Germline V gene lookup returns CDR1 SGHRS and CDR2 YFSETQ. There are 15 residues in the CDR3. This chain's CDR3 is CASSSLGTGYNEQFF. The CDR3 DNA reads TGCGCCAGCAGTTCCCTTGGGACAGGCTATAATGAGCAGTTCTTC.

The chain has TRBV11-3 and TRBJ2-1; D ambiguous. From germline, CDR1 is SGHNT and CDR2 YENEEA. The CDR3 sequence is 11 residues long. V dropped 3 bases and J dropped 8 bases, with 5 bases sitting between them. CDR3 amino acids: CASSLKDEQFF. The DNA for the CDR3 is TGTGCCAGCAGCTTGAAGGATGAGCAGTTCTTC.

The chain couples TRBV29-1 to TRBJ2-1; 13 nucleotides line up with TRBD2. With 2 bases clipped from V and 8 bases from J, the junction kept 12 bases outside the gene matches. Germline V gives CDR1 SQVTM, CDR2 ANQGSEA. The CDR3 extends over 17 amino acids. CDR3 bases: TGCAGCGTTGAACCAATGCTGGGACTAGCGGGATCGGATGAGCAGTTCTTC. Protein sequence: CSVEPMLGLAGSDEQFF.

The chain uses TRBV7-6 and TRBJ1-3, with 9 bases that match TRBD1. The CDR3 is made up of 15 amino acids. J was trimmed by 2 bases and V by 4 bases; bases with no gene match: 3. The germline CDR1 and CDR2 sequences are SGHVS and FNYEAQ. The CDR3, as DNA: TGTGCCAGCAGCTCTTGGACAGGGGCTGGAAACACCATATATTTT. This translates into CASSSWTGAGNTIYF.

The chain couples TRBV27 to TRBJ1-6; 10 positions agree with TRBD1. CDR1 MNHEY and CDR2 SMNVEV come from the germline V gene (reference sequence). The CDR3 is made up of 15 amino acids. With 5 bases clipped from V and 7 bases from J, the junction kept 5 bases outside the gene matches. CDR3 bases: TGTGCCAGCAGTCTAGGACAGGGGGGAAATTCACCCCTCCACTTT. It specifies CASSLGQGGNSPLHF.

This clone was seen just once. The chain links TRBV2 to TRBJ1-2, with TRBD1 matching 10 bases. The CDR3 loop spans 13 amino acids. Germline V gives CDR1 SNHLY, CDR2 FYNNEI. V lost 9 bases and J lost 2; bases outside the gene matches: 3. CDR3: CARTGGRNYGYTF. The CDR3 nucleotides read TGTGCCAGGACAGGGGGCAGGAACTATGGCTACACCTTC.

The chain has TRBV6-1 and TRBJ2-4, with D possibly matching TRBD1 (7 bases). With 4 bases removed from V and 1 base from J, the gap between germline ends came to 14 bases. Per germline, CDR1 MNHNS and CDR2 SASEGT. The CDR3 totals 16 residues. Here the CDR3 reads CASSGPEGAAKNIQYF. The CDR3, as DNA: TGTGCCAGCAGTGGGCCGGAGGGGGCGGCCAAAAACATTCAGTACTTC.

This chain uses TRBV5-6 with TRBJ2-3; perhaps TRBD1 as D (5 bases). This CDR3 comprises 16 residues. Trimming removed 4 bases at V and 0 bases at J, with 15 bases between. The germline gives CDR1 SGHDT, CDR2 YYEEEE. In DNA, the CDR3 is TGTGCCAGCAGCCCCCTAGGGGTTTCCAGCACAGATACGCAGTATTTT. Its translation: CASSPLGVSSTDTQYF. The complete variable domain, with remaining parts taken from reference TRBV5-6 and TRBJ2-3, reads DAGVTQSPTHLIKTRGQQVTLRCSPKSGHDTVSWYQQALGQGPQFIFQYYEEEERQRGNFPDRFSGHQFPNYSSELNVNALLLGDSALYLCASSPLGVSSTDTQYFGPGTRLTVL.

The chain has TRBV2 and TRBJ2-2; D possibly uses TRBD1 or TRBD2 (6 bases each). V lost 2 bases and J lost 4, with 14 bases in between. The CDR3 extends over 16 amino acids. Looked up from germline, CDR1 is SNHLY and CDR2 is FYNNEI. Written as DNA, the CDR3 is TGTGCCAGCAGTGAACTGGGGGGCGCGGCCACCGGGGAGCTGTTTTTT. Amino acids: CASSELGGAATGELFF.

This sequence joins TRBV25-1 and TRBJ1-1, with TRBD1 as a possible D gene (5 bases). The CDR3 spans 11 residues. CDR1 and CDR2 from the germline V gene are MGHDK and SYGVNS. Trimming removed 6 bases from V and 6 bases from J, with 8 bases in between. The CDR3 region has the DNA TGTGCCAGCAGGGACATCTCTGAAGCTTTCTTT. Its translation: CASRDISEAFF.

The chain employs TRBV7-2 and TRBJ2-7; TRBD2 is a possible D gene (5 bases). Germline CDR1 reads SGHTA; CDR2 reads FQGNSA. With 6 bases removed from V and 7 bases from J, the gap between germline ends came to 16 bases. The CDR3 length is 13 residues. CDR3 residues: CASRASGTGEQYF. CDR3 nucleotide sequence: TGTGCCAGCAGGGCCTCGGGCACGGGGGAGCAGTACTTC.

This clone came up a few times. The chain recombines TRBV6-1 with TRBJ1-4, with TRBD1 as a possible D gene (5 bases). CDR1 and CDR2 from the germline V gene are MNHNS and SASEGT. The length of the CDR3 is 14 residues. V dropped 3 bases and J dropped 5 bases, with 10 bases sitting between them. CDR3 DNA: TGTGCCAGCAGTGAGGGGACGCTAAATGAAAAACTGTTTTTT. This encodes CASSEGTLNEKLFF.

The chain uses TRBV7-3 and TRBJ2-5; the match to TRBD2 covers 8 bases. Germline V gives CDR1 SGHTA, CDR2 FQGTGA. The V gene end was trimmed by 1 base and the J gene end by 3 bases; junction bases not matched to a gene: 1. The CDR3 runs to 14 residues. In DNA, the CDR3 is TGTGCCAGCAGCTTAAGTAGCGGGAAAGAGACCCAGTACTTC. This codes for CASSLSSGKETQYF.

The V and J genes are TRBV4-1 and TRBJ2-1; 10 nucleotides match TRBD2. The ends lost 1 base at V and 6 bases at J; junction bases unmatched: 6. The CDR3 length is 16 residues. The germline gives CDR1 MGHRA, CDR2 YSYEKL. The CDR3 is CASSQGTSGKLNEQFF. In nucleotides, the CDR3 is TGCGCCAGCAGCCAAGGAACTAGCGGGAAACTCAATGAGCAGTTCTTC.

The chain is built from TRBV7-2 and TRBJ1-3; D is undetermined. The CDR3 contains 16 residues. V lost 5 bases, J lost 4 bases, and 18 bases lay in between. Germline V lookup: CDR1 SGHTA, CDR2 FQGNSA. This CDR3 is CASSAQGGRSGNTIYF. CDR3 DNA: TGTGCCAGCAGCGCACAAGGAGGGAGATCAGGAAACACCATATATTTT.

The chain links TRBV21-1 to TRBJ1-2. TRBV21-1 has pseudogene status. The CDR3 covers 12 residues. Here the CDR3 DNA reads TGTGCCAGCAGGGGGGGTAACTATGGCTACACCTTC. It encodes CASRGGNYGYTF.